Listed below are T cell receptor beta chains from one sample, sequenced in a study of PD-L1 blockade in urothelial cancer. Clones were sequenced by immunoSEQ multiplex PCR, and TCRdb holds only the in-frame ones, with some missing. The sample includes 50,000 to 75,000 clones, around four fifths of them seen just once. Specimen: PBMCs, collected around atezolizumab (anti-PD-L1) treatment. The receptor set was obtained from a man between 65 and 85 years old with urothelial cancer. The CDR3 runs from the conserved cysteine through the conserved F or W. The D gene is left open where the match is weak. A clone size is listed for some rows: how often the clone was seen (once, few, many), or a class if it is expanded.

clone size: -
V gene: TRBV7-2
J gene: TRBJ2-5
D gene: -
CDR3 DNA: TGTGCCAGCAGCCCCCAGGGAACAGAACAAGAGACCCAGTACTTC
CDR3 protein: CASSPQGTEQETQYF

clone size: -
V gene: TRBV15
J gene: TRBJ2-1
D gene: TRBD2
CDR3 DNA: TGTGCCACCGGACTAGCGGGAGTCCACAATGAGCAGTTCTTC
CDR3 protein: CATGLAGVHNEQFF

clone size: -
V gene: TRBV18
J gene: TRBJ2-7
D gene: TRBD2
CDR3 DNA: TGTGCCAGCTCACCACCGTCTAGCGGGAGTTCCGAGCAGTACTTC
CDR3 protein: CASSPPSSGSSEQYF

clone size: -
V gene: TRBV7-9
J gene: TRBJ2-1
D gene: -
CDR3 DNA: TGTGCCAGCAGCTTACGGTTATTGGTCAGCGGCTACAATGAGCAGTTCTTC
CDR3 protein: CASSLRLLVSGYNEQFF

clone size: many
V gene: TRBV29-1
J gene: TRBJ1-4
D gene: -
CDR3 DNA: TGCAGCGTTTCGACGGGACCAAGGGGGGAAAAACTGTTTTTT
CDR3 protein: CSVSTGPRGEKLFF

clone size: -
V gene: TRBV9
J gene: TRBJ2-1
D gene: -
CDR3 DNA: TGTGCCAGCAGCGTCCAGGGTGGAGCGGGCCGCTACAATGAGCAGTTCTTC
CDR3 protein: CASSVQGGAGRYNEQFF

clone size: -
V gene: TRBV7-9
J gene: TRBJ2-1
D gene: TRBD2
CDR3 DNA: TGTGCCAGCAGCTTACGAAACAGCGGGAGGTGGGGTGAGCAGTTCTTC
CDR3 protein: CASSLRNSGRWGEQFF

clone size: -
V gene: TRBV27
J gene: TRBJ2-7
D gene: -
CDR3 DNA: TGTGCCAGCAGTTTAGAGTGGGACAAACCCCCTCTCGAGCAGTACTTC
CDR3 protein: CASSLEWDKPPLEQYF

clone size: once
V gene: TRBV30
J gene: TRBJ1-1
D gene: -
CDR3 DNA: TGTGCCTGGAGACAGACGCTGAACACTGAAGCTTTCTTT
CDR3 protein: CAWRQTLNTEAFF

clone size: -
V gene: TRBV5-4
J gene: TRBJ2-5
D gene: TRBD1
CDR3 DNA: TGTGCCAGCAGCGCCCGGGACAGGGAGGAGAAGACCCAGTACTTC
CDR3 protein: CASSARDREEKTQYF

clone size: -
V gene: TRBV16
J gene: TRBJ2-3
D gene: -
CDR3 DNA: TGTGCCAGCAGCCAAGAGCAGGGATTTTCCACAGATACGCAGTATTTT
CDR3 protein: CASSQEQGFSTDTQYF

clone size: -
V gene: TRBV19
J gene: TRBJ2-2
D gene: TRBD2
CDR3 DNA: TGTGCCAGTAGTATGGGAGGACTAGCGGGATGGTTCTCCACCGGGGAGCTGTTTTTT
CDR3 protein: CASSMGGLAGWFSTGELFF

clone size: -
V gene: TRBV7-2
J gene: TRBJ1-1
D gene: -
CDR3 DNA: TGTGCCAGCAGCTTAGATGACAGGTACCTCACTGAAGCTTTCTTT
CDR3 protein: CASSLDDRYLTEAFF

clone size: -
V gene: TRBV6-1
J gene: TRBJ1-1
D gene: -
CDR3 DNA: TGTGCCAGCAGGCAGGGACTAGACACTGAAGCTTTCTTT
CDR3 protein: CASRQGLDTEAFF

clone size: -
V gene: TRBV6-6
J gene: TRBJ1-5
D gene: -
CDR3 DNA: TGTGCCAGCAGCCCTACCAGGGAAGATCAGCCCCAGCATTTT
CDR3 protein: CASSPTREDQPQHF

clone size: -
V gene: TRBV5-1
J gene: TRBJ1-4
D gene: -
CDR3 DNA: TGCGCCAGCAGCTTACAGGCGTCTAATGAAAAACTGTTTTTT
CDR3 protein: CASSLQASNEKLFF

clone size: -
V gene: TRBV7-8
J gene: TRBJ2-7
D gene: TRBD2
CDR3 DNA: TGTGCCAGCAGCTTAACCTTGGGCGGGAGGGCCTACGAGCAGTACTTC
CDR3 protein: CASSLTLGGRAYEQYF

clone size: -
V gene: TRBV9
J gene: TRBJ2-7
D gene: TRBD2
CDR3 DNA: TGTGCCAGCAGCGTAGCAGCGGGAGGGATCCCTTCCTACGAGCAGTACTTC
CDR3 protein: CASSVAAGGIPSYEQYF

clone size: -
V gene: TRBV19
J gene: TRBJ1-1
D gene: -
CDR3 DNA: TGTGCCACCAGCCTGGGGGTCGGGGGTTGGACTGAAGCTTTCTTT
CDR3 protein: CATSLGVGGWTEAFF

clone size: few
V gene: TRBV15
J gene: TRBJ1-5
D gene: TRBD1
CDR3 DNA: TGTGCCACCAGTGGACAGGTCAATCAGCCCCAGCATTTT
CDR3 protein: CATSGQVNQPQHF

clone size: -
V gene: TRBV18
J gene: TRBJ2-2
D gene: TRBD1
CDR3 DNA: TGTGCCAGCTCACTTCCGGGACAGGCGAACACCGGGGAGCTGTTTTTT
CDR3 protein: CASSLPGQANTGELFF

clone size: -
V gene: TRBV11-2
J gene: TRBJ2-5
D gene: TRBD1
CDR3 DNA: TGTGCCAGCACCTTCACACAGGGGTCGGAGACCCAGTACTTC
CDR3 protein: CASTFTQGSETQYF

clone size: -
V gene: TRBV27
J gene: TRBJ2-5
D gene: TRBD1
CDR3 DNA: TGTGCCAGCAGCCATTCCCTAGGGGGCGCGGAGACCCAGTACTTC
CDR3 protein: CASSHSLGGAETQYF

clone size: -
V gene: TRBV5-1
J gene: TRBJ2-2
D gene: TRBD1
CDR3 DNA: TGCGCCAGCAGTCCACAGGGGCCAATTTCCACCGGGGAGCTGTTTTTT
CDR3 protein: CASSPQGPISTGELFF

clone size: -
V gene: TRBV5-6
J gene: TRBJ2-7
D gene: TRBD1
CDR3 DNA: TGTGCCAGCAGCTTCGGGACAGGGTCGAATTACGAGCAGTACTTC
CDR3 protein: CASSFGTGSNYEQYF

clone size: -
V gene: TRBV19
J gene: TRBJ1-5
D gene: -
CDR3 DNA: TGTGCCAGTACTGTGAGTCCCAATCAGCCCCAGCATTTT
CDR3 protein: CASTVSPNQPQHF

clone size: few
V gene: TRBV19
J gene: TRBJ2-2
D gene: -
CDR3 DNA: TGTGCCAGTAGTGTAACGAACACCGGGGAGCTGTTTTTT
CDR3 protein: CASSVTNTGELFF

clone size: few
V gene: TRBV19
J gene: TRBJ2-4
D gene: TRBD1
CDR3 DNA: TGTGCCAGTAGTAGCCGGGACAGGAGAAACATTCAGTACTTC
CDR3 protein: CASSSRDRRNIQYF

clone size: -
V gene: TRBV7-8
J gene: TRBJ2-7
D gene: TRBD2
CDR3 DNA: TGTGCCAGCAGCTTATCCACTAGCGGGAGTTACGAGCAGTACTTC
CDR3 protein: CASSLSTSGSYEQYF

clone size: medium-sized
V gene: TRBV5-1
J gene: TRBJ2-1
D gene: TRBD2
CDR3 DNA: TGCGCCAGCAGTAATCATCTTGGTAGCGGGGGGAGCTCCTACAATGAGCAGTTCTTC
CDR3 protein: CASSNHLGSGGSSYNEQFF

clone size: -
V gene: TRBV7-2
J gene: TRBJ2-7
D gene: -
CDR3 DNA: TGTGCCAGCAGCTCCGTGACAAGCTCCTACGAGCAGTACTTC
CDR3 protein: CASSSVTSSYEQYF

clone size: -
V gene: TRBV10-3
J gene: TRBJ2-7
D gene: TRBD2
CDR3 DNA: TGTGCCATCAGTGAGTCTGTAGCGGGAGGATTAGAGCAGTACTTC
CDR3 protein: CAISESVAGGLEQYF

clone size: -
V gene: TRBV7-7
J gene: TRBJ2-1
D gene: TRBD1
CDR3 DNA: TGTGCTAGCAGCTTAGCCCAGGGGGATTTTAATGAGCAGTTCTTC
CDR3 protein: CASSLAQGDFNEQFF

clone size: -
V gene: TRBV28
J gene: TRBJ2-5
D gene: -
CDR3 DNA: TGTGCCAGCAGTTTAGAACTAGTGGAGACCCAGTACTTC
CDR3 protein: CASSLELVETQYF

clone size: -
V gene: TRBV4-3
J gene: TRBJ2-2
D gene: TRBD2
CDR3 DNA: TGCGCCAGCTCCCCAGGACTAGCGGACACCGGGGAGCTGTTTTTT
CDR3 protein: CASSPGLADTGELFF

clone size: -
V gene: TRBV5-4
J gene: TRBJ2-1
D gene: TRBD1
CDR3 DNA: TGTGCCAGCAGCCTCAACAGGGGCTACAATGAGCAGTTCTTC
CDR3 protein: CASSLNRGYNEQFF

clone size: -
V gene: TRBV25-1
J gene: TRBJ2-7
D gene: TRBD1
CDR3 DNA: TGTGCCAGCAGTGAAGAAGGACAGGGGGTTTACGAGCAGTACTTC
CDR3 protein: CASSEEGQGVYEQYF

clone size: -
V gene: TRBV14
J gene: TRBJ2-5
D gene: TRBD1
CDR3 DNA: TGTGCCAGCAGCCAACCACGACAGGGGCGCAGGGAGACCCAGTACTTC
CDR3 protein: CASSQPRQGRRETQYF

clone size: many
V gene: TRBV14
J gene: TRBJ1-1
D gene: -
CDR3 DNA: TGTGCCAGCAGCCAAGAGAGGTACACTGAAGCTTTCTTT
CDR3 protein: CASSQERYTEAFF

clone size: -
V gene: TRBV7-9
J gene: TRBJ2-1
D gene: TRBD1
CDR3 DNA: TGTGCCAGCAGCTTAGGGGACAGGGGGCCGTACAATGAGCAGTTCTTC
CDR3 protein: CASSLGDRGPYNEQFF

clone size: -
V gene: TRBV27
J gene: TRBJ2-1
D gene: -
CDR3 DNA: TGTGCCAGCAGCCGTAGAACAGTTGGCCCATACAATGAGCAGTTCTTC
CDR3 protein: CASSRRTVGPYNEQFF

clone size: -
V gene: TRBV7-9
J gene: TRBJ2-1
D gene: TRBD2
CDR3 DNA: TGTGCCAGCAGCTCCCGCACTAGCGGGGGAGTCCACAATGAGCAGTTCTTC
CDR3 protein: CASSSRTSGGVHNEQFF

clone size: -
V gene: TRBV19
J gene: TRBJ2-1
D gene: -
CDR3 DNA: TGTGCCAGTACCCTCGGCGCGCGGGGCAATGAGCAGTTCTTC
CDR3 protein: CASTLGARGNEQFF

clone size: once
V gene: TRBV15
J gene: TRBJ2-2
D gene: TRBD1
CDR3 DNA: TGTGCCACCAGCTCCGGGACAGCGAACACCGGGGAGCTGTTTTTT
CDR3 protein: CATSSGTANTGELFF

clone size: once
V gene: TRBV2
J gene: TRBJ2-1
D gene: TRBD1
CDR3 DNA: TGTGCCAGCAGAACCGGGACAGGGGACTACAATGAGCAGTTCTTC
CDR3 protein: CASRTGTGDYNEQFF

clone size: -
V gene: TRBV28
J gene: TRBJ2-7
D gene: TRBD2
CDR3 DNA: TGTGCCAGCGTCTTAGCGGGAGACAGCTACGAGCAGTACTTC
CDR3 protein: CASVLAGDSYEQYF

clone size: -
V gene: TRBV5-1
J gene: TRBJ1-1
D gene: -
CDR3 DNA: TGCGCCAGCAGCTTGGAGCGGCCTAGGGCCACTGAAGCTTTCTTT
CDR3 protein: CASSLERPRATEAFF

clone size: -
V gene: TRBV28
J gene: TRBJ2-1
D gene: TRBD2
CDR3 DNA: TGTGCCAGCAGTTTGGGTCTAGCGGGCTCCTACAATGAGCAGTTCTTC
CDR3 protein: CASSLGLAGSYNEQFF

clone size: -
V gene: TRBV15
J gene: TRBJ2-7
D gene: -
CDR3 DNA: TGTGCCACCAGCAGACAGGGGTTCGCCTACGAGCAGTACTTC
CDR3 protein: CATSRQGFAYEQYF

clone size: -
V gene: TRBV5-6
J gene: TRBJ2-1
D gene: -
CDR3 DNA: TGTGCCAGCAACCAGGGGATACACAATGAGCAGTTCTTC
CDR3 protein: CASNQGIHNEQFF

clone size: -
V gene: TRBV6-1
J gene: TRBJ1-5
D gene: TRBD1
CDR3 DNA: TGTGCCAGCAGTGAACGCGACAGGGCGAACCAGCCCCAGCATTTT
CDR3 protein: CASSERDRANQPQHF

clone size: -
V gene: TRBV6-1
J gene: TRBJ2-5
D gene: TRBD1
CDR3 DNA: TGTGCCAGCAGTGGTCGACAGGGTGAGACCCAGTACTTC
CDR3 protein: CASSGRQGETQYF

clone size: -
V gene: TRBV28
J gene: TRBJ1-3
D gene: -
CDR3 DNA: TGTGCCAGCAGTTGGGTTGGGAGCTCTGGAAACACCATATATTTT
CDR3 protein: CASSWVGSSGNTIYF

clone size: once
V gene: TRBV5-6
J gene: TRBJ1-2
D gene: -
CDR3 DNA: TGTGCCAGCAGCTTCCCAGAGGATGGCTACACCTTC
CDR3 protein: CASSFPEDGYTF

clone size: -
V gene: TRBV30
J gene: TRBJ1-4
D gene: TRBD1
CDR3 DNA: TGTGCCTGGAGGACAGGGCTCGGAAAACTGTTTTTT
CDR3 protein: CAWRTGLGKLFF

clone size: -
V gene: TRBV7-9
J gene: TRBJ1-2
D gene: -
CDR3 DNA: TGTGCCAGCAGCTTATCCCGACTCAACTATGGCTACACCTTC
CDR3 protein: CASSLSRLNYGYTF

clone size: -
V gene: TRBV12-5
J gene: TRBJ2-1
D gene: TRBD2
CDR3 DNA: TGTGCTAGTGGTTTTAGGATCATACCGGGACTAGCGGGAGGGCCTTCGGGGAATGAGCAGTTCTTC
CDR3 protein: CASGFRIIPGLAGGPSGNEQFF

clone size: -
V gene: TRBV4-3
J gene: TRBJ2-1
D gene: TRBD1
CDR3 DNA: TGCGCCAGCAGCCGCGACAGGGCGGCTAATAACAATGAGCAGTTCTTC
CDR3 protein: CASSRDRAANNNEQFF

clone size: -
V gene: TRBV27
J gene: TRBJ1-4
D gene: -
CDR3 DNA: TGTGCCAGCACCTTACTGGAGGGGAATGAAAAACTGTTTTTT
CDR3 protein: CASTLLEGNEKLFF

clone size: -
V gene: TRBV7-9
J gene: TRBJ2-7
D gene: -
CDR3 DNA: TGTGCCAGCACCGAGGCACCGGGCGAGCAGTACTTC
CDR3 protein: CASTEAPGEQYF